The rows below give T cell receptor beta chains drawn from one sample of a study of shared clonotypes between healthy human individuals. Measured with immunoSEQ multiplex PCR; TCRdb has only the in-frame clones, and not every one. Among a few million clones, less than 95% were seen once, and the ten largest hold approximately 0.39%. Sequenced: naive CD4+ T cells from PBMCs. Source of these receptors: a man aged 18 to 30 in good health. Some clones in this sample may be carry-over from other donors' samples. The CDR3 runs from the conserved cysteine through the conserved F or W. D genes are given only for firm matches. Not every row has a clone size; where given, it reads once, few, many or a size class.

CDR3 protein,CDR3 DNA,CDR3 length,D gene,V gene,J gene,clone size
CAKIQEREDADTQYF,TGTGCCAAAATTCAGGAGCGGGAGGACGCAGATACGCAGTATTTT,15,TRBD2,TRBV7-9,TRBJ2-3,NA
CASSFPGQGFNEQYF,TGTGCCAGCAGCTTTCCGGGACAGGGGTTTAACGAGCAGTACTTC,15,TRBD1,TRBV5-4,TRBJ2-7,NA
CASSVMGPLGKNIQYF,TGTGCCAGCAGTGTCATGGGACCCCTTGGCAAAAACATTCAGTACTTC,16,NA,TRBV6-1,TRBJ2-4,NA
CSVQGAGETQYF,TGCAGCGTACAGGGGGCGGGAGAGACCCAGTACTTC,12,TRBD1,TRBV29-1,TRBJ2-5,NA
CASTYTSQPQHF,TGTGCCAGCACCTACACTAGCCAGCCCCAGCATTTT,12,NA,TRBV28,TRBJ1-5,NA
CASTSRGDSVAFF,TGTGCCAGCACTTCTCGGGGGGATTCTGTAGCTTTCTTT,13,NA,TRBV6-5,TRBJ1-1,NA
CASSIKNSPYGYTF,TGTGCCAGTAGTATAAAAAACAGCCCCTATGGCTACACCTTC,14,NA,TRBV19,TRBJ1-2,NA
CASSELGLAGTDTQYF,TGTGCCAGCAGTGAACTCGGACTAGCGGGGACAGATACGCAGTATTTT,16,TRBD2,TRBV6-1,TRBJ2-3,NA
CASSLFSPGDEKLFF,TGCGCCAGCAGCTTGTTTAGTCCAGGGGATGAAAAACTGTTTTTT,15,NA,TRBV5-1,TRBJ1-4,NA
CASSQATEAFF,TGTGCCAGTAGCCAGGCCACTGAAGCTTTCTTT,11,NA,TRBV19,TRBJ1-1,NA
CAWGDRGNYGYTF,TGTGCCTGGGGGGACAGGGGTAATTATGGCTACACCTTC,13,TRBD1,TRBV30,TRBJ1-2,NA
CASSSYRTGRSETQYF,TGTGCCAGCAGTTCGTACCGGACAGGGAGATCAGAGACCCAGTACTTC,16,TRBD1,TRBV6-5,TRBJ2-5,NA
CASSRDFGSDEQFF,TGTGCCAGCTCCCGGGACTTTGGATCAGATGAGCAGTTCTTC,14,NA,TRBV5-6,TRBJ2-1,NA
CASRDRGVEQYF,TGTGCCAGCAGGGACAGGGGGGTCGAGCAGTACTTC,12,TRBD1,TRBV6-1,TRBJ2-7,NA
CAPDRVDTGELFF,TGTGCCCCGGACAGGGTTGACACCGGGGAGCTGTTTTTT,13,TRBD1,TRBV6-4,TRBJ2-2,NA
CASSANPVSGANVLTF,TGTGCCAGCAGCGCTAACCCCGTCTCTGGGGCCAACGTCCTGACTTTC,16,NA,TRBV7-3,TRBJ2-6,NA
CASSYSVGQVNYGYTF,TGTGCCAGCAGTTACAGCGTGGGACAGGTCAACTATGGCTACACCTTC,16,TRBD1,TRBV6-5,TRBJ1-2,once
CASSPVAGAGTDTQYF,TGTGCCAGCTCACCAGTGGCGGGCGCCGGCACAGATACGCAGTATTTT,16,NA,TRBV18,TRBJ2-3,once
CASSKGGAFF,TGTGCCAGCAGTAAGGGTGGAGCTTTCTTT,10,NA,TRBV27,TRBJ1-1,few
CASSLGPGRKDYEQYF,TGTGCCAGCAGCTTAGGTCCCGGACGGAAAGACTACGAGCAGTACTTC,16,NA,TRBV7-2,TRBJ2-7,NA
CAWSISGTQYF,TGTGCCTGGAGTATCTCGGGGACCCAGTACTTC,11,NA,TRBV30,TRBJ2-5,NA
CASSLVGDTQYF,TGTGCCAGCAGCTTGGTCGGCGATACGCAGTATTTT,12,NA,TRBV5-5,TRBJ2-3,NA
CASSGTSGNNEQFF,TGTGCCAGCAGCGGGACTAGCGGAAACAATGAGCAGTTCTTC,14,TRBD2,TRBV11-2,TRBJ2-1,NA
CASSLAYQALREQYF,TGCGCCAGCAGCCTCGCCTATCAGGCATTGCGCGAGCAGTACTTC,15,NA,TRBV4-1,TRBJ2-7,NA
CASSFWDRGTYEQYF,TGTGCCAGTAGTTTTTGGGACAGGGGTACCTACGAGCAGTACTTC,15,TRBD1,TRBV19,TRBJ2-7,NA
CASSPPGPDNQPQHF,TGTGCCAGCTCACCACCCGGGCCTGACAATCAGCCCCAGCATTTT,15,NA,TRBV18,TRBJ1-5,NA
CASSVGDRGRTTEAFF,TGTGCCAGCAGCGTCGGAGACAGAGGCAGAACGACTGAAGCTTTCTTT,16,NA,TRBV9,TRBJ1-1,NA
CASSLGGPTGLEQFF,TGTGCCAGCAGCTTAGGGGGGCCGACGGGACTGGAGCAGTTCTTC,15,NA,TRBV7-2,TRBJ2-1,NA
CASSYSGAVHVYEQYF,TGTGCCAGCAGTTACTCTGGGGCAGTTCACGTGTACGAGCAGTACTTC,16,NA,TRBV6-6,TRBJ2-7,once
CASSPERGGNYEQFF,TGTGCCAGTAGTCCGGAGCGGGGGGGAAACTATGAGCAGTTCTTC,15,TRBD2,TRBV19,TRBJ2-1,NA
CASSGNTPQETQYF,TGTGCCAGCAGTGGGAACACCCCGCAAGAGACCCAGTACTTC,14,NA,TRBV2,TRBJ2-5,NA
CASSLGQGDNIQYF,TGTGCCAGCAGCTTAGGCCAGGGGGACAACATTCAGTACTTC,14,TRBD1,TRBV7-9,TRBJ2-4,NA
CASTGIYTEAFF,TGTGCCAGCACGGGGATCTACACTGAAGCTTTCTTT,12,NA,TRBV28,TRBJ1-1,NA
CASSPQLAGESYEQYF,TGTGCCAGCTCCCCCCAGCTAGCGGGAGAATCCTACGAGCAGTACTTC,16,TRBD2,TRBV18,TRBJ2-7,NA
CASTPSDREPNYGYTF,TGTGCCAGCACACCCTCGGACAGGGAGCCTAACTATGGCTACACCTTC,16,TRBD1,TRBV28,TRBJ1-2,NA
CASSERPGTGLEQYF,TGTGCCAGCAGCGAGAGACCCGGGACAGGGCTGGAGCAGTACTTC,15,TRBD1,TRBV9,TRBJ2-7,NA
CASSSGSPYNEQFF,TGTGCCAGCAGCTCGGGATCGCCCTACAATGAGCAGTTCTTC,14,NA,TRBV5-4,TRBJ2-1,NA
CASSQKGLANSGANVLTF,TGCGCCAGCAGCCAGAAGGGACTAGCTAACTCTGGGGCCAACGTCCTGACTTTC,18,TRBD2,TRBV4-3,TRBJ2-6,NA
CASSPGLAGGSEQFF,TGCGCCAGCAGCCCCGGACTAGCGGGAGGATCAGAGCAGTTCTTC,15,TRBD2,TRBV5-1,TRBJ2-1,NA
CASSPDGSTYEQYF,TGTGCCAGCAGCCCGGACGGCTCTACCTACGAGCAGTACTTC,14,NA,TRBV6-1,TRBJ2-7,NA
CASSEAPPLVNEQFF,TGTGCCAGCAGCGAGGCCCCCCCCCTTGTCAATGAGCAGTTCTTC,15,NA,TRBV7-9,TRBJ2-1,NA
CASEREGLGTEAFF,TGTGCCAGCGAAAGGGAGGGGCTGGGCACTGAAGCTTTCTTT,14,NA,TRBV6-6,TRBJ1-1,few
CASSFFTDQETQYF,TGCGCCAGCAGCTTTTTTACTGACCAAGAGACCCAGTACTTC,14,NA,TRBV5-1,TRBJ2-5,NA
CASSAGTGVNTIYF,TGTGCCAGCAGCGCCGGGACAGGGGTAAACACCATATATTTT,14,TRBD1,TRBV6-1,TRBJ1-3,NA
CASSLNEGAYNEQFF,TGTGCCAGCAGCTTAAATGAGGGAGCTTACAATGAGCAGTTCTTC,15,NA,TRBV7-8,TRBJ2-1,NA
CASNQGLEQYF,TGTGCCAGCAACCAGGGGCTCGAGCAGTACTTC,11,NA,TRBV28,TRBJ2-7,NA
CASSVSSGSYNEQFF,TGTGCCAGCAGCGTCTCGAGCGGGAGCTACAATGAGCAGTTCTTC,15,TRBD2,TRBV9,TRBJ2-1,once